The TCR beta chain described here comes from a study of T cells in Graves' hyperthyroidism and ophthalmopathy. Notes on the study in general: Classification by a 13 V-J model distinguished ophthalmopathy from stable hyperthyroidism. Peripheral blood also featured most of the thyroid clonotypes expanded above 0.001.

Amplification targeted TCR beta CDR3 regions from RNA transcripts. With the HTBI primer set, the TCR CDR3 went through a first round of RT-PCR. TCRdb passed the multiplex PCR reads through MiXCR, listing each CDR3 protein once. The sample contains 140,000 or so distinct CDR3 sequences, roughly a fifth of which appear only once. At least ten counts were recorded for this clonotype. Antigen specificity is unknown. On the basis of clinical symptoms, serum thyroxine and TRAb, thyroid ultrasound and orbital computed tomography, diagnoses were made. PBMCs were sourced from more than 7.5 ml fresh peripheral blood. This CDR3 contains 18 residues. The V and J ends lost 3 bases and 0 bases respectively, with 18 bases between them. Germline V CDR1 and CDR2: LGHDT, YNNKEL (reference sequence).

Material: blood. This chain uses TRBV3-1 with TRBJ2-1; D is perhaps TRBD2 (7 bases). The origin of this receptor is a woman in her fifties or sixties with Graves' hyperthyroidism that later progressed to Graves' ophthalmopathy. CDR3 amino acids: CASSHRGRSGASYNEQFF. The CDR3 bases are TGTGCCAGCAGCCACAGGGGACGGAGCGGGGCCTCCTACAATGAGCAGTTCTTC.